These 9 T cell receptor beta chains were sequenced from one sample in a study of blood T cell repertoires in COVID-19. The repertoire was sequenced with immunoSEQ multiplex PCR; TCRdb's copy has only in-frame clones and lacks some. The sample holds 85,000 to 130,000 clones, around 90% seen once. Material for sequencing was peripheral blood. The receptors stem from a woman aged 55-75 years with acute or convalescent COVID-19.

The genes are TRBV28 and TRBJ1-2, with TRBD1 identical over 12 bases. Germline V lookup: CDR1 MDHEN, CDR2 SYDVKM. The CDR3 sequence is 17 residues long. J gave up 4 bases and V 6 bases, and 12 bases lay outside the gene matches. CDR3 nucleotides: TGTGCCAGCAGCTTAACGGGACAGGGGGCGCAGAGCTATGGCTACACCTTC. Protein: CASSLTGQGAQSYGYTF.

The chain couples TRBV30 to TRBJ2-7; D is possibly TRBD2 (5 bases). The CDR3 runs 12 residues. The V gene's germline CDR1 is GTSNPN and CDR2 SVGIG (reference sequence). Between the trimmed V and J ends, which lost 5 bases and 7 bases, there was a span of 15 bases. The CDR3 nucleotides read TGTGCCTGGGGGTCCGGGGTAGGGGAGCAGTACGTC. This encodes CAWGSGVGEQYV.

This chain uses TRBV5-8 with TRBJ1-5; D may be TRBD1 (5 bases). Germline assignment: CDR1 SGHTS and CDR2 YDEGEE. The length of the CDR3 is 15 residues. V lost 6 bases and J 7 bases, leaving 20 bases between the germline ends. Here the CDR3 DNA reads TGTGCCAGCATCCCTGGGGGAGGGGCGGGGCAGCCCCAGCATTTT. Its protein is CASIPGGGAGQPQHF.

This clone was seen once. The chain has TRBV12-3 or TRBV12-4 and TRBJ2-1; 9 bases map to TRBD1. This CDR3 has 13 amino acids. With V trimmed by 7 bases and J by 9 bases, 7 bases remained unmatched. The CDR3 here is CASIQQGAIEQFF. CDR3 coding DNA: TGTGCCAGCATTCAACAGGGGGCGATTGAGCAGTTCTTC.

This rearrangement joins TRBV6-5 to TRBJ1-1; 7 bases are shared with TRBD1. Trimming at V came to 6 bases and at J to 1 base, leaving 5 bases not matched to a gene. Per germline, CDR1 MNHEY and CDR2 SVGAGI. The CDR3 extends over 14 amino acids. The CDR3 loop reads CASSPRTGNTEAFF. As DNA, the CDR3 is TGTGCCAGCAGCCCCCGGACAGGGAACACTGAAGCTTTCTTT.

This clone was counted once. This chain links TRBV2 with TRBJ1-5; D call uncertain. This CDR3 has 13 residues. The V and J ends lost 3 bases and 4 bases respectively, with 7 bases between them. Germline V CDR1 and CDR2: SNHLY, FYNNEI. CDR3 sequence (DNA): TGTGCCAGCAGTGACCAGGCAAATCAGCCCCAGCATTTT. As protein: CASSDQANQPQHF.

CDR3 in amino acids: CASSFLAGGPVELFF. CDR3 nucleotides: TGTGCCAGCAGCTTCTTAGCGGGAGGGCCGGTGGAGCTGTTTTTT. The chain employs TRBV5-4 and TRBJ2-2; TRBD2 agrees at 11 bases. Germline V gives CDR1 SGHNT, CDR2 YYREEE (reference sequence). CDR3 length: 15 amino acids. Trimming removed 2 bases from V and 10 bases from J; junction bases left unmatched: 7.

V and J are TRBV28 and TRBJ1-4; D unclear. Germline CDR1 MDHEN, CDR2 SYDVKM. The CDR3 runs 15 residues. Trimming left V 8 bases short and J 0 bases short, with 13 bases between. The CDR3 DNA sequence: TGTGCCAGCTCTGGCCAGCGAGCAACTAATGAAAAACTGTTTTTT. Protein sequence: CASSGQRATNEKLFF.

DNA of the CDR3: TGTGCCAGTAGTGCCCCGGGGCGGGGGTTCAATGAGCAGTTCTTC. Its protein is CASSAPGRGFNEQFF. The rearrangement uses TRBV19 and TRBJ2-1; 7 bases are shared with TRBD2. The CDR3 contains 15 residues. Losses at the gene ends were 5 bases for V and 6 bases for J; bases not matched to a gene: 10. CDR1 and CDR2 from the germline V gene are LNHDA and SQIVND (reference sequence).